This section outlines one TCR beta chain sequence together with its context. The antigen is unknown. Sequenced by immunoSEQ multiplex PCR; TCRdb stores in-frame clones only, minus some. The sample lists tens of thousands of clones, 85% seen once, with roughly 4.3% in the top ten. CDR1 and CDR2 from the germline V gene are SGHAT and FQNNGV. The CDR3 totals 12 residues. V shed 2 bases and J shed 9 bases, with 8 bases lying between them. The sample comes from a study of T cell responses to AZD1222 COVID-19 vaccine. Broader study findings: Spike-wide vaccine-associated CD4 TCRs dominated at 160-218 and 743-854. It was only five to seven AZD1222 recipients who were seropositive at baseline.

Second doses at about 4 or about 12 weeks were pooled. The rearrangement uses TRBV11-2 and TRBJ2-1; no reliable D call. This clonotype was obtained from an adult who received the AZD1222 COVID-19 vaccine. The sequenced sample was peripheral blood, obtained 28 days after the second AZD1222 dose. The CDR3 sequence is CASSLQVPEQFF. CDR3 coding DNA: TGTGCCAGCAGCTTACAGGTTCCTGAGCAGTTCTTC.